This T cell receptor (beta chain) was recorded in a study of T cell responses to AZD1222 COVID-19 vaccine. Overall study: Some second doses came at about 4 weeks and others at about 12 weeks; these were pooled.

CDR1 is SEHNR, CDR2 FQNEAQ, per germline (reference sequence). The germline V and J ends were trimmed by 2 bases and 6 bases, with 13 bases remaining between them. The CDR3 contains 14 residues. Study-level findings and limits: Females outnumbered males among donors, who were mostly white British; clonal diversity was possibly underestimated. Among spike-specific TCRs, nearly half reportedly target unmutated variant regions.

TCRdb's table, derived via immunoSEQ multiplex PCR, lists solely in-frame clones and lacks some. The sample lists more than 100,000 clones, approximately 90% occurring once. In this sample, this clone turned up once. Antigen specificity is unknown. The rearrangement links TRBV7-9 to TRBJ1-1, with TRBD1 as a possible D gene (5 bases). This material consisted of peripheral blood, taken on day 0 of AZD1222 vaccination. This clonotype was obtained from an adult in good health. The CDR3 nucleotides are TGTGCCAGCAGCTTACAGTCGGGGGTATCTGAAGCTTTCTTT. It specifies CASSLQSGVSEAFF.